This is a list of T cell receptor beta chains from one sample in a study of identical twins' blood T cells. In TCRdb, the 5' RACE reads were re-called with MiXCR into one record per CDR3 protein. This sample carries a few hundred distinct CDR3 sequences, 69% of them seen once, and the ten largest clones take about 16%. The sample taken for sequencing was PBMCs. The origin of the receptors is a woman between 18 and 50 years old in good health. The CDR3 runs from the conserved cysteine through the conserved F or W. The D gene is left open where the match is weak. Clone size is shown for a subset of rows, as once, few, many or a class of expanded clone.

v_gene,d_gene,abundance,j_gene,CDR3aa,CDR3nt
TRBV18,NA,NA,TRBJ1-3,CASSPQDSGNTIYF,TGTGCCAGCTCACCACAGGACTCTGGAAACACCATATATTTT
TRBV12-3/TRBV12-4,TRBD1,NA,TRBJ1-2,CASSSGQVGFWF,TGTGCCAGCAGTTCGGGACAGGTGGGATTCTGGTTC
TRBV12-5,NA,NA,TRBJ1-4,CASGSQSQTNENLFF,TGTGCTAGTGGTAGCCAGTCGCAGACTAATGAAAACCTGTTTTTT
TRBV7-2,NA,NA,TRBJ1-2,CASSFLPNYGYTF,TGTGCCAGCAGCTTCCTGCCTAACTATGGCTACACCTTC
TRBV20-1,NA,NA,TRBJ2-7,CSARGRGGYEQYF,TGCAGTGCTAGGGGTAGAGGGGGCTACGAGCAGTACTTC
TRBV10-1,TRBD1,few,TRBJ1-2,CASSDSQGDGYTF,TGCGCCAGCAGTGACTCCCAGGGGGATGGCTACACCTTC
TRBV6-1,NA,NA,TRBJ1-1,CASSEQGRAEAFF,TGTGCCAGCAGTGAGCAGGGTCGGGCTGAAGCTTTCTTT
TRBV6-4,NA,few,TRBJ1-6,CASTMNRAGNSPLHF,TGTGCCAGCACTATGAACAGGGCCGGAAATTCACCCCTCCACTTT
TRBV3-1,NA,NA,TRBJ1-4,CASSQDGDSEKLFF,TGTGCCAGCAGCCAAGATGGGGATAGTGAAAAACTGTTTTTT
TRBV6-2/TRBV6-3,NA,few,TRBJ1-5,CASRPDRSLINQPQHF,TGTGCCAGCAGACCCGACAGGAGCCTAATCAATCAGCCCCAGCATTTT
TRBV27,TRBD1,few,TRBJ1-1,CASSLSLGQATGDTEAFF,TGTGCCAGCAGTTTATCGCTGGGACAGGCGACGGGGGACACTGAAGCTTTCTTT
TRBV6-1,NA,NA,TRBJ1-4,CASSEARGLNEKLFF,TGTGCCAGCAGTGAAGCGCGGGGCCTTAATGAAAAACTGTTTTTT
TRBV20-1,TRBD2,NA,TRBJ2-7,CSARDWGSGSYEQYF,TGCAGTGCTAGAGATTGGGGTAGCGGGAGCTACGAGCAGTACTTC
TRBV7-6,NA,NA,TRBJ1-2,CVSSLHPGEDGYTF,TGTGTCAGCAGCTTACATCCAGGGGAGGATGGCTACACCTTC
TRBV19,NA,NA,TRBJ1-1,CASSIITPNTEASF,TGTGCCAGTAGTATAATCACCCCAAACACTGAAGCTTCCTTT
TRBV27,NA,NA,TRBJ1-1,CASSFYRRTEAFF,TGTGCCAGCAGCTTTTATCGGCGGACTGAAGCTTTCTTT
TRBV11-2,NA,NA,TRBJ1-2,CASSLVGPEGRHGYTF,TGTGCCAGCAGCTTAGTAGGGCCGGAAGGGAGGCATGGCTACACCTTC
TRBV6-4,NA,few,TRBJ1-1,CASIGLGHTEAFF,TGTGCCAGCATCGGTTTGGGGCACACTGAAGCTTTCTTT
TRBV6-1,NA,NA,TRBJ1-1,CASIRLQGSVNTEAFF,TGTGCCAGCATCCGCCTTCAGGGTTCTGTCAACACTGAAGCTTTCTTT
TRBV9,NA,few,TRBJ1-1,CASSPVPLGFTEAFF,TGTGCCAGCAGCCCCGTCCCCTTGGGGTTCACTGAAGCTTTCTTT
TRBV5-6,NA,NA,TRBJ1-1,CASSLVDSEAFF,TGTGCCAGCAGCTTGGTGGACAGTGAAGCTTTCTTT
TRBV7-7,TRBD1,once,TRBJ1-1,CASSLPRDRADAEAFF,TGTGCCAGCAGCTTACCCCGGGACAGGGCAGACGCTGAAGCTTTCTTT
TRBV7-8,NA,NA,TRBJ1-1,CASSLSQGRNTEAFF,TGTGCCAGCAGCTTATCCCAGGGAAGGAACACTGAAGCTTTCTTT
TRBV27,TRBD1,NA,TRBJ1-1,CASSHGQGMGEAFF,TGTGCCAGCAGCCACGGACAGGGAATGGGCGAAGCTTTCTTT
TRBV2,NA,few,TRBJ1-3,CATRSGNTIYF,TGTGCCACCAGATCTGGAAACACCATATATTTT
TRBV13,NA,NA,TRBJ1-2,CASKTHHYTF,TGTGCCAGCAAAACTCACCATTACACCTTC
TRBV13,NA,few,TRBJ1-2,CASSLGENSNYGYTF,TGTGCCAGCAGCTTAGGGGAGAATTCTAACTATGGCTACACCTTC
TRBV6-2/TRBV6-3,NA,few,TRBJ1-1,CASSYDLGATSEAFF,TGTGCCAGCAGTTACGATTTAGGGGCAACCTCTGAAGCTTTCTTT
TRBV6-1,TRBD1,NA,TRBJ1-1,CASSDRTGRTEAFF,TGTGCCAGCAGTGATAGGACAGGGCGGACTGAAGCTTTCTTT
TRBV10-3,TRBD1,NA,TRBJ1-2,CAISEQGATLGGYTF,TGTGCCATCAGTGAGCAGGGGGCCACCCTAGGCGGCTACACCTTC
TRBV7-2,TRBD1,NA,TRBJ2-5,CASSFLGGSETQYF,TGTGCCAGCAGCTTCCTAGGGGGCTCAGAGACCCAGTACTTC
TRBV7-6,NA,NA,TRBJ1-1,CASSPRIVNTEAFF,TGTGCCAGCAGCCCAAGAATAGTGAACACTGAAGCTTTCTTT
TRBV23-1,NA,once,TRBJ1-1,CASSRFDSFEAFF,TGCGCCAGCAGTCGGTTCGACAGCTTTGAAGCTTTCTTT
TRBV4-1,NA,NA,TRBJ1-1,CASSQEGGQGTLNTEAFF,TGCGCCAGCAGCCAAGAGGGTGGGCAGGGAACCTTGAACACTGAAGCTTTCTTT
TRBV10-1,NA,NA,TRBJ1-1,CASSAGRENAEAFF,TGCGCCAGCAGTGCGGGCAGGGAGAACGCTGAAGCTTTCTTT
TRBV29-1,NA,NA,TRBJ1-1,CSVGSTEAFF,TGCAGCGTTGGCAGCACTGAAGCTTTCTTT
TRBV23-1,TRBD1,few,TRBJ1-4,CASSQSTGGSATNEKLFF,TGCGCCAGCAGTCAGTCCACAGGGGGTTCTGCAACTAATGAAAAACTGTTTTTT
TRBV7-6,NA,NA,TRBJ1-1,CASSLAPGAGNTEAFF,TGTGCCAGCAGCTTAGCCCCGGGGGCTGGGAACACTGAAGCTTTCTTT
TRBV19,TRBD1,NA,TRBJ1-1,CASSRRTGGHNTEAFF,TGTGCCAGTAGTAGGCGGACAGGGGGCCACAACACTGAAGCTTTCTTT
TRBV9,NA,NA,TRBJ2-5,CASSVEGHLSETQYF,TGTGCCAGCAGCGTAGAGGGCCACCTCTCAGAGACCCAGTACTTC